The T cell receptor delta chain under discussion was sequenced for a study of gamma-delta chains in newborns, infants, children. Study at large: Microbial exposure reportedly drives polyclonal innate γδ T cell expansion after birth.

Germline CDR1 GEAIGNYY, CDR2 EKD. The V segment lost 1 base and the J segment 3 bases; nucleotides outside the gene matches: 14. CDR3 size: 18 residues. This clone appeared a few times. TCRdb re-called the reads through CATT. The sample has about 2,000 delta-chain clones, 2.5% to 3.5% seen once. The chain combines TRDV2 with TRDJ1, with 9 bases aligning to TRDD3. The sample consisted of blood. The clonotype was recovered from a child in good health. The DNA of the CDR3 is TGTGCCTGTGACACTGTTACATCTAGGGGGGATACTTCCGATAAACTCATCTTT. It codes for CACDTVTSRGDTSDKLIF.